Following are 27 T cell receptor beta chains from one sample sequenced in a study of T cells in localized non-small cell lung cancer. Clones were read by immunoSEQ multiplex PCR, and TCRdb kept only the in-frame ones, dropping some. This table holds over 15,000 clones, about 80% found once. The material was peripheral blood, obtained before any cancer treatment. Receptors were obtained from a female donor of 60 years or more with stage I lung adenocarcinoma.

This chain links TRBV30 with TRBJ2-1, with D unresolved. V gave up 4 bases and J gave up 0 bases, with 13 bases separating them. In germline, CDR1 is GTSNPN, CDR2 SVGIG (reference sequence). CDR3 size: 15 residues. CDR3 amino acids: CAWTGTARSYNEQFF. CDR3 DNA: TGTGCCTGGACGGGTACCGCCCGCTCCTACAATGAGCAGTTCTTC.

V usage is TRBV5-4 and J usage is TRBJ2-3, with 9 nucleotides matching TRBD2. The CDR3 has 15 amino acids. Germline trimming cut 2 bases from V and 1 base from J; bases unmatched to any gene: 2. Germline values: CDR1 SGHNT, CDR2 YYREEE (reference sequence). The CDR3 region is CASSLERGGTDTQYF. CDR3 coding DNA: TGTGCCAGCAGCTTAGAGCGGGGGGGCACAGATACGCAGTATTTT.

In its sample, this clone was seen once. Other DNA sequences in this sample translate to the same CDR3. The rearrangement links TRBV11-2 to TRBJ2-5, with 8 nucleotides matching TRBD1. In germline, CDR1 is SGHAT, CDR2 FQNNGV. V shed 6 bases and J 4 bases; nucleotides not matched to a gene: 7. This CDR3 is built from 14 residues. CDR3 protein: CASSLSTGGETQYF. CDR3 DNA sequence: TGTGCCAGCAGTCTCAGCACAGGGGGAGAGACCCAGTACTTC.

The chain links TRBV11-2 to TRBJ1-2; D possibly corresponds to TRBD1 (5 bases). From germline, CDR1 is SGHAT and CDR2 FQNNGV. Trimming removed 3 bases from V and 7 bases from J, with 9 bases in between. The CDR3 consists of 12 residues. The CDR3 DNA sequence: TGTGCCAGCAGCTTCCGGGGGGGTGGCTACACCTTC. Its protein is CASSFRGGGYTF.

V and J are TRBV7-9 and TRBJ2-3; the match to TRBD2 covers 11 bases. CDR3 length: 16 amino acids. The germline CDR1 and CDR2 sequences are SEHNR and FQNEAQ (reference sequence). The V gene end was trimmed by 5 bases and the J gene end by 3 bases; junction bases not matched to a gene: 7. CDR3 sequence (DNA): TGTGCCAGCAGCGACGTAGCGGGGGGGCCAACAGATACGCAGTATTTT. Its translation is CASSDVAGGPTDTQYF.

CDR3 DNA: TGTGCCAGCACCCTCCGGATTGGGACAGGGGTCTCACCCCTCCACTTT. This gives the protein CASTLRIGTGVSPLHF. This chain joins TRBV5-5 and TRBJ1-6; 10 positions match TRBD1. The germline V gene has CDR1 SGHKS and CDR2 YYEKEE (reference sequence). The CDR3 is 16 amino acids. V shed 6 bases and J 10 bases; nucleotides not matched to a gene: 13.

The chain couples TRBV11-3 to TRBJ1-1; a weak D match, TRBD1 (5 bases). Trimming removed 6 bases from V and 5 bases from J, with 10 bases in between. This CDR3 has 12 residues. Germline CDR1 reads SGHNT; CDR2 reads YENEEA. The CDR3 nucleotides are TGTGCCAGCAGAGGACGGGGGACTGAAGCTTTCTTT. This encodes CASRGRGTEAFF.

The chain combines TRBV19 with TRBJ1-4; unclear D gene. Trimming shortened V by 4 bases and J by 0 bases, and 12 bases separated the two germline ends. Looked up from germline, CDR1 is LNHDA and CDR2 is SQIVND (reference sequence). The CDR3 is 16 amino acids. CDR3 loop: CASSTTIPTTNEKLFF. The CDR3 DNA is TGTGCCAGTAGTACGACAATTCCCACAACTAATGAAAAACTGTTTTTT. The full variable domain, completed using reference TRBV19 and TRBJ1-4, is DGGITQSPKYLFRKEGQNVTLSCEQNLNHDAMYWYRQDPGQGLRLIYYSQIVNDFQKGDIAEGYSVSREKKESFPLTVTSAQKNPTAFYLCASSTTIPTTNEKLFFGSGTQLSVL.

The chain recombines TRBV9 with TRBJ1-6; D is uncertain. This CDR3 contains 14 residues. V was shortened by 0 bases and J by 6 bases, with 7 bases between the two germline ends. Germline CDR1 reads SGDLS; CDR2 reads YYNGEE. Here the CDR3 reads CASSVDTINSPLHF. CDR3 in DNA: TGTGCCAGCAGCGTAGACACGATTAATTCACCCCTCCACTTT.

This chain links TRBV4-1 with TRBJ1-4, with 8 bases matching TRBD1. Germline V gene lookup returns CDR1 MGHRA and CDR2 YSYEKL. Trimming at V came to 5 bases and at J to 1 base, leaving 3 bases not matched to a gene. The CDR3 totals 15 residues. CDR3 sequence reads: CASSRGQGTNEKLFF. As DNA, the CDR3 is TGCGCCAGCAGCAGAGGACAGGGAACTAATGAAAAACTGTTTTTT.

The rearrangement joins TRBV11-2 to TRBJ2-7; D gene uncertain. The CDR3 length is 12 residues. From germline, CDR1 is SGHAT and CDR2 FQNNGV. V gave up 5 bases and J gave up 3 bases, with 8 bases separating them. The CDR3 protein is CASSTPGYEQYF. CDR3 in DNA: TGTGCCAGCAGCACACCGGGCTACGAGCAGTACTTC.

The chain has TRBV7-6 and TRBJ2-7; TRBD1 is a possible D gene (5 bases). The germline V gene encodes CDR1 SGHVS and CDR2 FNYEAQ. The CDR3 length is 13 residues. Between the trimmed V and J ends, which lost 5 bases and 1 base, there was a span of 9 bases. Written as DNA, the CDR3 is TGTGCCAGCAGCCAGGGTCAGTCCTACGAGCAGTACTTC. Its protein is CASSQGQSYEQYF.

This clone showed up just once. V is TRBV11-2 and J is TRBJ1-1, with D perhaps TRBD1 (5 bases). Germline V gene sequence: CDR1 SGHAT, CDR2 FQNNGV. The CDR3 spans 12 residues. V shed 2 bases and J shed 7 bases, with 8 bases lying between them. This CDR3 reads CASSLQGLEAFF. CDR3 bases: TGTGCCAGCAGCTTACAGGGCCTTGAAGCTTTCTTT.

J is TRBJ2-1 and V is TRBV9, with TRBD2 matching 14 bases. With V trimmed by 4 bases and J by 9 bases, 9 bases remained unmatched. The CDR3 loop spans 16 amino acids. CDR1 and CDR2 (germline): SGDLS, YYNGEE. The CDR3 loop is CASSRGGTSGGSEQFF. CDR3 nucleotides: TGTGCCAGCAGCAGGGGAGGGACTAGCGGGGGCTCTGAGCAGTTCTTC.

CDR3: CASSATRRDTQYF. DNA for the CDR3: TGTGCCAGCAGCGCAACCCGACGGGATACGCAGTATTTT. The genes are TRBV5-4 and TRBJ2-3; D unclear. Per germline, CDR1 SGHNT and CDR2 YYREEE (reference sequence). CDR3 size: 13 residues. The V end was cut by 4 bases, the J end by 6 bases, with 12 bases between.

This chain joins TRBV25-1 and TRBJ1-1, with 8 nucleotides matching TRBD1. CDR1 MGHDK and CDR2 SYGVNS come from the germline V gene. This CDR3 region has 13 residues. V shed 5 bases and J 6 bases; nucleotides not matched to a gene: 5. The CDR3 loop reads CASSPRQGSEAFF. In DNA, the CDR3 is TGTGCCAGCAGTCCAAGACAGGGGTCTGAAGCTTTCTTT.

The chain couples TRBV4-2 to TRBJ2-5; TRBD2 aligns across 11 bases. Losses at the gene ends were 1 base for V and 2 bases for J; bases not matched to a gene: 12. Per germline, CDR1 LGHNA and CDR2 YNFKEQ. The CDR3 sequence is 19 residues long. The CDR3 sequence is CASSQVVRLAGGRQETQYF. The CDR3 DNA reads TGTGCCAGCAGCCAAGTAGTTAGGCTAGCGGGGGGTCGACAAGAGACCCAGTACTTC.

This sequence joins TRBV5-1 and TRBJ1-1; the D is unclear. The germline V gene encodes CDR1 SGHRS and CDR2 YFSETQ. The CDR3 has 14 amino acids. Trimming took 3 bases from V and 2 from J, leaving 11 bases between them. CDR3 sequence: CASSWTRPNTEAFF. Written as DNA, the CDR3 is TGCGCCAGCAGCTGGACCCGTCCAAACACTGAAGCTTTCTTT.

The CDR3 region is CASKSGQGNTEAFF. DNA of the CDR3: TGCGCCAGCAAATCCGGACAGGGGAACACTGAAGCTTTCTTT. The chain uses TRBV10-1 and TRBJ1-1, with 8 bases lining up with TRBD1. The V gene end was trimmed by 7 bases and the J gene end by 1 base; junction bases not matched to a gene: 5. Germline V gives CDR1 WNHNN, CDR2 SYGVQD (reference sequence). This CDR3 comprises 14 residues.

This chain joins TRBV25-1 and TRBJ1-2, with TRBD1 matching 7 bases. Germline V gene sequence: CDR1 MGHDK, CDR2 SYGVNS. Unmatched junction bases numbered 4, after V lost 1 base and J lost 2 bases. This CDR3 comprises 15 residues. Written as DNA, the CDR3 is TGTGCCAGCAGTGAATTCAGGGGGTCCAACTATGGCTACACCTTC. Translating it yields CASSEFRGSNYGYTF.

This chain joins TRBV21-1 and TRBJ1-1. TRBV21-1 is listed as a pseudogene. This CDR3 is built from 13 residues. Here the CDR3 reads CASSSTGGLEAFF. CDR3 DNA sequence: TGTGCCAGCAGCAGTACGGGGGGTCTTGAAGCTTTCTTT.

DNA for the CDR3: TGTGCCAGCAGTTACTGGACAGGGGACGGCTATGGCTACACCTTC. Protein: CASSYWTGDGYGYTF. The rearrangement links TRBV6-5 to TRBJ1-2; 9 bases agree with TRBD1. Germline CDR1 reads MNHEY; CDR2 reads SVGAGI. This CDR3 is built from 15 residues. V trimming: 1 base; J trimming: 4 bases; junction bases outside the gene matches: 4.

This chain links TRBV19 with TRBJ1-2; D is unclear. V was shortened by 2 bases and J by 6 bases, with 10 bases between the two germline ends. This CDR3 is built from 13 residues. Germline loops: CDR1 LNHDA, CDR2 SQIVND (reference sequence). CDR3 nucleotide sequence: TGTGCCAGTAGTATACTACGGGGAGATGGCTACACCTTC. Protein: CASSILRGDGYTF.

The chain joins TRBV19 to TRBJ1-2, with TRBD1 matching 10 bases. Per the germline V gene, CDR1 is LNHDA and CDR2 is SQIVND (reference sequence). This CDR3 comprises 13 residues. Germline trimming cut 7 bases from V and 3 bases from J; bases unmatched to any gene: 2. The CDR3 coding sequence is TGTGCCAGTAATGGACAGGGGGACTATGGCTACACCTTC. Translating it yields CASNGQGDYGYTF.

The V and J genes are TRBV19 and TRBJ2-2; 7 positions match TRBD2. V dropped 4 bases and J dropped 5; count of bases not matched to a gene: 10. CDR3 length equals 16 residues. Germline-derived CDR1 and CDR2 are LNHDA and SQIVND (reference sequence). The CDR3 loop reads CASSKRVAGVTGELFF. In DNA form, the CDR3 reads TGTGCCAGTAGTAAAAGGGTGGCGGGGGTAACCGGGGAGCTGTTTTTT.

The chain recombines TRBV4-1 with TRBJ1-2; D call uncertain. This CDR3 contains 18 residues. V was clipped by 3 bases and J by 0 bases, with 20 bases between them. Germline CDR1 is MGHRA and CDR2 is YSYEKL. CDR3 in DNA: TGCGCCAGCAGCCAGTACTATCGCCCGGGCAGGACTAACTATGGCTACACCTTC. Its protein is CASSQYYRPGRTNYGYTF.

This clone has a handful of counts. This rearrangement joins TRBV7-9 to TRBJ1-5; a possible D gene is TRBD1 (5 bases). The length of the CDR3 is 17 residues. Germline V lookup: CDR1 SEHNR, CDR2 FQNEAQ (reference sequence). Between the trimmed V and J ends, which lost 5 bases and 3 bases, there was a span of 20 bases. The CDR3 nucleotides read TGTGCCAGCAGCCTAGGGTCAGGGTCTTCCCACAATCAGCCCCAGCATTTT. This translates into CASSLGSGSSHNQPQHF.